This TCR beta chain was recorded in a study of T cell responses to AZD1222 COVID-19 vaccine. Libraries were prepared by immunoSEQ multiplex PCR; TCRdb keeps only in-frame clonotypes and omits some of them. This repertoire shows 95,000 to 130,000 clones, approximately 83% found once; its top ten account for under 4.5%. Study outcomes and limitations: Most donors were white British and more were female, and clonal diversity was possibly underestimated. Samples come after the peak T cell response, not at day 14.

This clone was observed a handful of times. Its antigen remains unknown. This clonotype was obtained from an adult in good health. This material consisted of peripheral blood, taken on day 0 of MenACWY control vaccination.

The CDR3 here is CASSQEQGNYGYTF. The CDR3, as DNA: TGTGCCAGCAGCCAGGAACAGGGGAACTATGGCTACACCTTC. The chain couples TRBV5-4 to TRBJ1-2, with 7 nucleotides matching TRBD1. The CDR3 sequence is 14 residues long. The J segment lost 2 bases and the V segment lost 4 bases, leaving 5 bases of the junction unmatched. The V gene's germline CDR1 is SGHNT and CDR2 YYREEE (reference sequence). The variable domain in full, completed from reference TRBV5-4 and TRBJ1-2, reads ETGVTQSPTHLIKTRGQQVTLRCSSQSGHNTVSWYQQALGQGPQFIFQYYREEENGRGNFPPRFSGLQFPNYSSELNVNALELDDSALYLCASSQEQGNYGYTFGSGTRLTVV.